This T cell receptor (beta chain) was captured by sequencing in a study of early T cells in non-severe SARS-CoV-2 infection. TCRdb reprocessed the 5' RACE reads with MiXCR, giving one entry per CDR3 protein. The sample shows about 110,000 distinct CDR3 sequences, around 12% of them seen only once. Germline V gene data show CDR1 as MNHNY and CDR2 as SVGAGI (reference sequence). V was pared by 8 bases and J by 9 bases, with 13 bases of the junction left unmatched. The CDR3 spans 15 residues. This specimen consisted of whole blood, obtained at baseline. The V gene is TRBV6-6, the J gene TRBJ1-6, with TRBD1 matching over 7 bases. This clonotype was sampled from an adult who was a healthcare worker with PCR-confirmed SARS-CoV-2 infection or an uninfected control (not recorded which). DNA of the CDR3: TGTGCCAGCTCCCCCCGCGTTTCAGGGGGTTCACCCCTCCACTTT. This gives the protein CASSPRVSGGSPLHF.